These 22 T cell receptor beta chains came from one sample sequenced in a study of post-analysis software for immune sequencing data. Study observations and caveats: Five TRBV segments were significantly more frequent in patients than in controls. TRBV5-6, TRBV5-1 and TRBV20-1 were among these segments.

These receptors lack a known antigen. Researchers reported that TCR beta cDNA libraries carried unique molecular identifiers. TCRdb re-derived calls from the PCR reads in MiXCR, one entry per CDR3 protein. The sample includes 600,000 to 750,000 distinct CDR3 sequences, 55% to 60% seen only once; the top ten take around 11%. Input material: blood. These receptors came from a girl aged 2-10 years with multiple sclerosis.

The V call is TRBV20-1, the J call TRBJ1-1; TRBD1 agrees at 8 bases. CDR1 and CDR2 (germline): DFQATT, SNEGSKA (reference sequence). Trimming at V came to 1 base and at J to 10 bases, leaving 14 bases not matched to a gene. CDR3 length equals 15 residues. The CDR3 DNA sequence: TGCAGTGCTAGAGTTCTGGGCGGACAGGGTTACATAGCTTTCTTT. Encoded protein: CSARVLGGQGYIAFF.

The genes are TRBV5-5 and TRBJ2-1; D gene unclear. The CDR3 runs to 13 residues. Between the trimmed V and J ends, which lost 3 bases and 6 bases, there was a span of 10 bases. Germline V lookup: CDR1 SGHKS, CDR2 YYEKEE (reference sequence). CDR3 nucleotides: TGTGCCAGCAGCTCACTGGCTCGCAATGAGCAGTTCTTC. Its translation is CASSSLARNEQFF. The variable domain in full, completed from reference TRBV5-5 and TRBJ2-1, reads DAGVTQSPTHLIKTRGQQVTLRCSPISGHKSVSWYQQVLGQGPQFIFQYYEKEERGRGNFPDRFSARQFPNYSSELNVNALLLGDSALYLCASSSLARNEQFFGPGTRLTVL.

CDR3 nucleotides: TGTGCCAGCACCGCAGGGGTGGACGGCTACACCTTC. The encoded protein is CASTAGVDGYTF. This chain joins TRBV6-5 and TRBJ1-2, with D possibly TRBD1 on 6 matching bases. The V gene's germline CDR1 is MNHEY and CDR2 SVGAGI. The length of the CDR3 is 12 residues. The V end was cut by 7 bases, the J end by 8 bases, with 14 bases between.

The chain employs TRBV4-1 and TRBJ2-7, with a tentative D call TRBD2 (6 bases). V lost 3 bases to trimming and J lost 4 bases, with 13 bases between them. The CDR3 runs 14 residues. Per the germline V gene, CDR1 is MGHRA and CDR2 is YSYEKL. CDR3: CASSQGTGEYEQYF. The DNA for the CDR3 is TGCGCCAGCAGCCAGGGGACGGGGGAGTACGAGCAGTACTTC.

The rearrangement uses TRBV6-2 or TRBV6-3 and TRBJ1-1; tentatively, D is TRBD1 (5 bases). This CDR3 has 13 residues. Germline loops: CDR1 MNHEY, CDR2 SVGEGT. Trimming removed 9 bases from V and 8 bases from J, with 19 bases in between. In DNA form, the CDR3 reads TGTGCCAGTCAAACGGGGGGAAGGCCCGAAGCTTTCTTT. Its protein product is CASQTGGRPEAFF.

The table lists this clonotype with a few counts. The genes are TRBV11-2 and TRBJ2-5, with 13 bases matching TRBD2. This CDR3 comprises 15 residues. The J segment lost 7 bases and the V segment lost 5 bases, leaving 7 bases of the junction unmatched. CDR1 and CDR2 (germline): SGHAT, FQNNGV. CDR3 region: CASSPGLAGAATQYF. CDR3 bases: TGTGCCAGCAGCCCCGGACTAGCGGGAGCAGCGACCCAGTACTTC.

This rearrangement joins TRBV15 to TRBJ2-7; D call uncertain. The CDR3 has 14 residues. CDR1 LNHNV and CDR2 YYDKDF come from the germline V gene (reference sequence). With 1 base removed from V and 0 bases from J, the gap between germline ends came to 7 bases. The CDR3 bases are TGTGCCACCAGCAGAGGTTCAGTCTCCTACGAGCAGTACTTC. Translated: CATSRGSVSYEQYF.

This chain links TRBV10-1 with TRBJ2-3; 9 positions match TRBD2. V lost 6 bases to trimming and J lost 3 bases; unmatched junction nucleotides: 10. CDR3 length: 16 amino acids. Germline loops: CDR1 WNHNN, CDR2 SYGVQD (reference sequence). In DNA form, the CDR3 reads TGCGCCAGCAGCGGGACTAGCTTCAGTGGGACAGATACGCAGTATTTT. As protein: CASSGTSFSGTDTQYF.

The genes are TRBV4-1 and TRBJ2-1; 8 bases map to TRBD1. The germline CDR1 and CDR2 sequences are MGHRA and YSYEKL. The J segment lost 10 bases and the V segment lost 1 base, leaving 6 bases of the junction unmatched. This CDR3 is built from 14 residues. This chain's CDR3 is CASSQVQGAGEQFF. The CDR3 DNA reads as TGCGCCAGCAGCCAAGTGCAGGGGGCAGGGGAGCAGTTCTTC.

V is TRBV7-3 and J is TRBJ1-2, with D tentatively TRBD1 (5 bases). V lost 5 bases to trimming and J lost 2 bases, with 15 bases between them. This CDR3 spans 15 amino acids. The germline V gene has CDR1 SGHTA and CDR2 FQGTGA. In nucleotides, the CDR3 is TGTGCCAGCAGCGATGCTCAGGGAACAAACTATGGCTACACCTTC. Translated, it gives CASSDAQGTNYGYTF.

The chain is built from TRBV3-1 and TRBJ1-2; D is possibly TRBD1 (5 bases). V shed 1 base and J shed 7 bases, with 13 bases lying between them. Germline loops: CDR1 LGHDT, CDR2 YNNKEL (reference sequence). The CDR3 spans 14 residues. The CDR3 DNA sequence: TGTGCCAGCAGCCAAGCAGTCAGGGTATCTGGCTACACCTTC. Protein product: CASSQAVRVSGYTF. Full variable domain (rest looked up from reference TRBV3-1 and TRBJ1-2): DTAVSQTPKYLVTQMGNDKSIKCEQNLGHDTMYWYKQDSKKFLKIMFSYNNKELIINETVPNRFSPKSPDKAHLNLHINSLELGDSAVYFCASSQAVRVSGYTFGSGTRLTVV.

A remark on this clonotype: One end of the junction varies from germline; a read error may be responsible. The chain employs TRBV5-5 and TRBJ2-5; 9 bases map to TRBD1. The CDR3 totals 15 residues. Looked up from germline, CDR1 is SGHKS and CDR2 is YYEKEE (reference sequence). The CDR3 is CASNLVDRGRETQYF. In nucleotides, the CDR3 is TGTGCCAGCAACTTGGTGGACAGGGGACGAGAGACCCAGTACTTC.

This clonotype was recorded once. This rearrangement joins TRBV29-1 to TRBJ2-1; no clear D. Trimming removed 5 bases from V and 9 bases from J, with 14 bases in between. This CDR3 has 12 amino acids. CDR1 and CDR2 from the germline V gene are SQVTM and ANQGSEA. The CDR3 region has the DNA TGCAGCGTTCGAACCATTAACGGTGAGCAGTTCTTC. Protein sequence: CSVRTINGEQFF.

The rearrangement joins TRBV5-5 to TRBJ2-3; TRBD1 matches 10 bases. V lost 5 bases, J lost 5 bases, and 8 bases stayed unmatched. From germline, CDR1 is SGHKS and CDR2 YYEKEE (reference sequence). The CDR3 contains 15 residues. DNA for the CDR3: TGTGCCAGCAGTCCCGGACAGGGGGGATTAGATACGCAGTATTTT. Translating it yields CASSPGQGGLDTQYF. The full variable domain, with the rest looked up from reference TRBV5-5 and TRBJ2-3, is DAGVTQSPTHLIKTRGQQVTLRCSPISGHKSVSWYQQVLGQGPQFIFQYYEKEERGRGNFPDRFSARQFPNYSSELNVNALLLGDSALYLCASSPGQGGLDTQYFGPGTRLTVL.

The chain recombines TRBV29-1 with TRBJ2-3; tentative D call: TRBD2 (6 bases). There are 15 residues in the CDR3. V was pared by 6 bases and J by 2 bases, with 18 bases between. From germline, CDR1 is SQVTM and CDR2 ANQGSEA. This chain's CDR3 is CSVPLLGGYTDTQYF. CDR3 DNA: TGCAGCGTCCCGCTACTGGGGGGATACACAGATACGCAGTATTTT.

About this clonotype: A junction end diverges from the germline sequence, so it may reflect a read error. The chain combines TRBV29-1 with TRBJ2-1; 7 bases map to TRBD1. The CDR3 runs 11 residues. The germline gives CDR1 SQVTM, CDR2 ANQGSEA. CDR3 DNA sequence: TGCAGCGCTGAACAGGGGAATGAGCAGTTCTTC. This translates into CSAEQGNEQFF.

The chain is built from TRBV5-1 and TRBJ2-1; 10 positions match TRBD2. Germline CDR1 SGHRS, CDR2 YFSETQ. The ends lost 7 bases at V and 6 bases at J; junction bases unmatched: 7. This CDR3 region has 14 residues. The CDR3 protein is CASYHSGGSNEQFF. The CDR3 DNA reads TGCGCCAGCTATCATAGCGGGGGGTCCAATGAGCAGTTCTTC.

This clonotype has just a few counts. The CDR3 bases are TGTGCCAGCAGTGAAGAGTTGAGGGAAGGCCCATTTGGCTACACCTTC. Translated: CASSEELREGPFGYTF. The rearrangement uses TRBV6-1 and TRBJ1-2; unclear D gene. CDR1 and CDR2 (germline): MNHNS, SASEGT. Trimming stripped 1 base from V and 7 bases from J, with 19 bases between. This CDR3 spans 16 amino acids.

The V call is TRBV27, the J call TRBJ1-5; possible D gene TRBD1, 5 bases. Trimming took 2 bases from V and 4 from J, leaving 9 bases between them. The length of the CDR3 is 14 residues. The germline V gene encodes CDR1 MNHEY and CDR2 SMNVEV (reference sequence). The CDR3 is CASSLTAGNQPQHF. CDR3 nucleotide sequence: TGTGCCAGCAGTTTAACGGCAGGGAATCAGCCCCAGCATTTT.

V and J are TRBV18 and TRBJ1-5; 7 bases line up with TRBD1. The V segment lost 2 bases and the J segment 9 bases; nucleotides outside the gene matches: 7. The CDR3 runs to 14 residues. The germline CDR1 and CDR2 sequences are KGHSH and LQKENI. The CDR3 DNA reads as TGTGCCAGCTCACCAGGGACAGTTAACCGGCCCCAGCATTTT. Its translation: CASSPGTVNRPQHF.

CDR3: CASSSRDGNYEQYF. As DNA, the CDR3 is TGTGCCAGCAGCTCCCGGGACGGAAACTACGAGCAGTACTTC. The chain carries TRBV11-2 and TRBJ2-1, with D perhaps TRBD1 or TRBD2 (5 bases each). Gene TRBJ2-7 matches the end of the DNA better, so the J call may be wrong. The CDR3 has 14 residues. Germline CDR1 SGHAT, CDR2 FQNNGV.

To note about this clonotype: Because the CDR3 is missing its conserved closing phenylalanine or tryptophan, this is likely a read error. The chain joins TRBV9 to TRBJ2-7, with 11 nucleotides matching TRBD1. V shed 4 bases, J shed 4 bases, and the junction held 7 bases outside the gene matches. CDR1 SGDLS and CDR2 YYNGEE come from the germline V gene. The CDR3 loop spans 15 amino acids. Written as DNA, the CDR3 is TGTGCCAGCAGCCCCCGGACAGGGGGCGATTACGAGCAGTACCTC. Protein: CASSPRTGGDYEQYL.